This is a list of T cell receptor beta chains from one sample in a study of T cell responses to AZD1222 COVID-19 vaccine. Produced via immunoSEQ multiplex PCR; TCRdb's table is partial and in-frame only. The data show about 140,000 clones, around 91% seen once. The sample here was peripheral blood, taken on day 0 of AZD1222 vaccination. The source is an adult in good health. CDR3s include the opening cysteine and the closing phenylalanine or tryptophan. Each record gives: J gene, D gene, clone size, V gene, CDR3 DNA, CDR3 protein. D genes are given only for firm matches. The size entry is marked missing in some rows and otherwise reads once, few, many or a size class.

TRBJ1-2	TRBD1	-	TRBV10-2	TGCGCCAGCAGTGAGGGGGACAGCAACTATGGCTACACCTTC	CASSEGDSNYGYTF
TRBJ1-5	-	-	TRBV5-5	TGTGCCAGCAGCTTGCTGGCCGGATCCAATCAGCCCCAGCATTTT	CASSLLAGSNQPQHF
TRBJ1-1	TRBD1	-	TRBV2	TGTGCCAGCAGAACAGGGGGCGTGTACGAAGCTTTCTTT	CASRTGGVYEAFF
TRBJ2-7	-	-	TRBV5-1	TGCGCCAGCAGCCATACAGAAGCCTACGAGCAGTACTTC	CASSHTEAYEQYF
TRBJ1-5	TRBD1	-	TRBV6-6	TGTGCCAGCAGTTACCGACAGGGGGGGAATCAGCCCCAGCATTTT	CASSYRQGGNQPQHF
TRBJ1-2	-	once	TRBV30	TGTGCCTGGAGTGTACCGCCCTTCCGGAGGAAGGGGGGCTACACCTTC	CAWSVPPFRRKGGYTF
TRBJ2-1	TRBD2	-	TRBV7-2	TGTGCCAGCAGCCAGGGACTAGCGGGAGCTGAGCAGTTCTTC	CASSQGLAGAEQFF
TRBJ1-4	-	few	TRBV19	TGTGCCAGTAACCCTGCAACTAATGAAAAACTGTTTTTT	CASNPATNEKLFF
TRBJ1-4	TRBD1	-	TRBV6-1	TGTGCCAGCAGTGAAGTTACAGGGGGCGGAGAAAAACTGTTTTTT	CASSEVTGGGEKLFF
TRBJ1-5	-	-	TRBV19	TGTGCCAGTAGTATAGTAGGGCATCAGCCCCAGCATTTT	CASSIVGHQPQHF
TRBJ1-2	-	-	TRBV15	TGTGCCACCAGCGGTCTGAGAGCCCTAGAGGGGGACTATGGCTACACCTTC	CATSGLRALEGDYGYTF